Sequencing of this TCR beta chain was carried out in a study of T-cell reconstitution after alpha-beta-depleted transplantation in children. The TCRbeta library was prepared with unique molecular identifiers. TCRdb ran MiXCR on the PCR reads and lists one entry per CDR3 protein. The profile shows about 500,000 distinct CDR3 sequences, 30% to 35% of them singletons. From germline, CDR1 is DFQATT and CDR2 SNEGSKA (reference sequence). The CDR3 consists of 13 residues. Trimming took off 6 bases at V and 0 bases at J, with 9 bases between the two ends. Sequences were derived from PBMCs from the stem cell graft donor, sampled from the stem cell graft. This chain joins TRBV20-1 and TRBJ1-5, with a possible D match to TRBD1 (5 bases). This receptor was identified in a human donor who donated a stem cell graft to a child with aplastic anemia. CDR3: CSAPTDSNQPQHF. CDR3 nucleotide sequence: TGCAGTGCACCGACAGATAGCAATCAGCCCCAGCATTTT.